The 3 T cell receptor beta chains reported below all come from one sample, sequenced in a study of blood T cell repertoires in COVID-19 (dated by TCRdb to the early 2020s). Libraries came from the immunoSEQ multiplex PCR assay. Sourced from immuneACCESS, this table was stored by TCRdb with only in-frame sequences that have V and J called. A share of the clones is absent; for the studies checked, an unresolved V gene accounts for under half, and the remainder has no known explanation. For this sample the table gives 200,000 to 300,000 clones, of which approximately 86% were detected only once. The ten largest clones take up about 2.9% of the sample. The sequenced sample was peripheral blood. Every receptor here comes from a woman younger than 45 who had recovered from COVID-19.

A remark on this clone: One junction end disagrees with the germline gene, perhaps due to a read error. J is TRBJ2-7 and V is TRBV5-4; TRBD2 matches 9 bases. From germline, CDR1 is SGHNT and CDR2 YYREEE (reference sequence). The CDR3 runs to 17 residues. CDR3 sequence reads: CASSLMSWRGGSHEQYF. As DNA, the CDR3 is TGTGCCAGCAGCTTGATGAGCTGGCGGGGGGGCTCCCACGAGCAGTACTTC.

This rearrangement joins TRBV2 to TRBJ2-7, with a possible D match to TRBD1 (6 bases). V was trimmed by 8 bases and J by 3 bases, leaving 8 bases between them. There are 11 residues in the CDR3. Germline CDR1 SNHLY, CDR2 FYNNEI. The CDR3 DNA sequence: TGTGCCAGCCGGGACATCTACGAGCAGTACTTC. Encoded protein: CASRDIYEQYF.

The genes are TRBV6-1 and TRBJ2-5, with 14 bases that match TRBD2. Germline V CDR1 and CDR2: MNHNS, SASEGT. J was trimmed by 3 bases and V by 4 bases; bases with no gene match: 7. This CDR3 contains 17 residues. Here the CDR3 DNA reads TGTGCCAGCAGTGCTGCGGGACTAGCGGGGGTGGAAGAGACCCAGTACTTC. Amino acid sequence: CASSAAGLAGVEETQYF.